The 29 T cell receptor beta chains below all came from one sample that was sequenced in a study of shared clonotypes between healthy human individuals. Naive CD8 populations comprised CD45RO-negative cells positively selected for CCR7, excluding terminally differentiated effector memory CD45RA+ cells. TCRdb keeps only in-frame clones here, not all; method: immunoSEQ multiplex PCR. The table lists some 1,900,000 clones, less than 95% of them singletons, with more than 0.95% in the top ten. The sample was naive CD8+ T cells sorted from blood. Receptors were obtained from a young man in good health.

This clone was found once. The V gene is TRBV27, the J gene TRBJ1-2; D perhaps matches TRBD1 (6 bases). The ends were cut back, 8 bases at V and 8 bases at J, with 18 bases in the middle. Germline V lookup: CDR1 MNHEY, CDR2 SMNVEV (reference sequence). There are 13 residues in the CDR3. The CDR3 spells CASSVGGPEGYTF. The CDR3 nucleotides are TGTGCCAGCTCCGTCGGGGGGCCGGAAGGCTACACCTTC.

This sequence joins TRBV5-6 and TRBJ1-2; 8 nucleotides match TRBD1. CDR1 is SGHDT and CDR2 is YYEEEE in the germline V gene. Trimming cost V 3 bases and J 5 bases; bases outside gene matches: 6. The CDR3 is 14 residues long. The CDR3 DNA reads as TGTGCCAGCAGCTACCAGGGGGCGGGGTATGGCTACACCTTC. Translation: CASSYQGAGYGYTF.

CDR3 sequence (DNA): TGTGCCAGCAGTTTATCGACTCGACAGGGGGTAAGCGAGCAGTACTTC. This sequence encodes CASSLSTRQGVSEQYF. The chain joins TRBV27 to TRBJ2-7; 9 nucleotides align to TRBD1. J lost 6 bases, V lost 0 bases, and 9 bases had no gene match. The germline V gene encodes CDR1 MNHEY and CDR2 SMNVEV (reference sequence). This CDR3 is built from 16 residues.

The chain carries TRBV9 and TRBJ2-3; 8 bases are shared with TRBD2. J gave up 2 bases and V 2 bases, and 19 bases lay outside the gene matches. The CDR3 has 20 amino acids. The germline CDR1 and CDR2 sequences are SGDLS and YYNGEE. The CDR3 nucleotides are TGTGCCAGCAGCGTTTCGGGGGGGCCTTACGCGGGACCATCCACAGATACGCAGTATTTT. Protein: CASSVSGGPYAGPSTDTQYF.

The chain links TRBV18 to TRBJ1-2; TRBD1 might be the D (5 bases). V dropped 0 bases and J dropped 4 bases, with 12 bases sitting between them. This CDR3 spans 15 amino acids. Per germline, CDR1 KGHSH and CDR2 LQKENI. CDR3 nucleotides: TGTGCCAGCTCACCACCCAAGGGGAACGGCTATGGCTACACCTTC. As protein: CASSPPKGNGYGYTF.

In its sample, this clone was seen once. V is TRBV6-5 and J is TRBJ2-7; tentatively, D is TRBD2 (5 bases). This CDR3 is 16 amino acids long. The germline CDR1 and CDR2 sequences are MNHEY and SVGAGI. Trimming pared 0 bases from V and 6 bases from J, leaving 18 bases between. The DNA of the CDR3 is TGTGCCAGCAGTTACTCGATCATGGACTCCAGGCCCGAGCAGTACTTC. It specifies CASSYSIMDSRPEQYF.

This chain joins TRBV4-1 and TRBJ2-7; 10 nucleotides match TRBD1. The ends lost 4 bases at V and 7 bases at J; junction bases unmatched: 7. Germline assignment: CDR1 MGHRA and CDR2 YSYEKL. This CDR3 comprises 14 residues. CDR3 in DNA: TGCGCCAGCAGCCCAGCCGGGACAGGGGTTGAGCAGTACTTC. This sequence encodes CASSPAGTGVEQYF.

The V call is TRBV2, the J call TRBJ2-1; 10 bases line up with TRBD2. Trimming took 7 bases from V and 10 from J; bases not matched to a gene: 4. The CDR3 is 12 residues long. CDR1 and CDR2 from the germline V gene are SNHLY and FYNNEI. CDR3 DNA sequence: TGTGCCAGCACTGCGGGACTAGCGGAGCAGTTCTTC. This sequence encodes CASTAGLAEQFF.

The chain combines TRBV5-6 with TRBJ1-5, with TRBD1 as a possible D gene (5 bases). Trimming pared 4 bases from V and 2 bases from J, leaving 13 bases between. Looked up from germline, CDR1 is SGHDT and CDR2 is YYEEEE. This CDR3 is built from 15 residues. Here the CDR3 DNA reads TGTGCCAGCAGCCTGTGGGGGAGCGGCAATCAGCCCCAGCATTTT. Encoded protein: CASSLWGSGNQPQHF.

The rearrangement uses TRBV6-4 and TRBJ1-5; D unresolved. The germline gives CDR1 MRHNA, CDR2 SNTAGT. This CDR3 spans 17 amino acids. The germline V and J ends were trimmed by 2 bases and 0 bases, with 14 bases remaining between them. CDR3 DNA: TGTGCCAGCAGTGACGGGTCGCGCCATTATAGCAATCAGCCCCAGCATTTT. Translating gives CASSDGSRHYSNQPQHF.

In its sample, this clone was seen once. This chain connects TRBV6-1 to TRBJ2-5; 7 bases line up with TRBD1. This CDR3 has 14 amino acids. Germline V gene sequence: CDR1 MNHNS, CDR2 SASEGT. Trimming took 6 bases from V and 3 from J; bases not matched to a gene: 7. CDR3 sequence (DNA): TGTGCCAGCAGCGACACAGGGGACGAAGAGACCCAGTACTTC. Its protein is CASSDTGDEETQYF.

The chain joins TRBV4-3 to TRBJ2-5, with a weak D call TRBD2 (6 bases). Trimming took off 0 bases at V and 5 bases at J, with 16 bases between the two ends. From germline, CDR1 is LGHNA and CDR2 YSLEER. There are 16 residues in the CDR3. The CDR3: CASSQDRAGPRETQYF. CDR3 nucleotides: TGCGCCAGCAGCCAAGATCGGGCGGGGCCCCGGGAGACCCAGTACTTC.

This clone was counted once. The chain has TRBV5-8 and TRBJ2-7; D is uncertain. V dropped 5 bases and J dropped 0 bases, with 9 bases sitting between them. Germline CDR1 reads SGHTS; CDR2 reads YDEGEE. The CDR3 is made up of 13 amino acids. CDR3 residues: CASSFLSSYEQYF. DNA of the CDR3: TGTGCCAGCAGTTTCCTTAGCTCCTACGAGCAGTACTTC. Complete variable domain (other parts from reference TRBV5-8 and TRBJ2-7): EAGVTQSPTHLIKTRGQQATLRCSPISGHTSVYWYQQALGLGLQFLLWYDEGEERNRGNFPPRFSGRQFPNYSSELNVNALELEDSALYLCASSFLSSYEQYFGPGTRLTVT.

The chain couples TRBV4-1 to TRBJ2-2, with D uncertain. The V gene lost 5 bases and the J gene lost 0 bases, with 13 bases spanning the gap. CDR1 and CDR2 from the germline V gene are MGHRA and YSYEKL. This CDR3 has 16 amino acids. Here the CDR3 reads CASSSSGAPNTGELFF. CDR3 nucleotide sequence: TGCGCCAGCAGCTCCTCGGGCGCGCCGAACACCGGGGAGCTGTTTTTT.

The gene calls are TRBV9 and TRBJ2-1; no reliable D call. The germline V gene encodes CDR1 SGDLS and CDR2 YYNGEE. This CDR3 is built from 13 residues. V lost 0 bases, J lost 5 bases, and 6 bases lay in between. CDR3 coding DNA: TGTGCCAGCAGCGTAGCCCTTAACAATGAGCAGTTCTTC. It codes for CASSVALNNEQFF.

The gene calls are TRBV27 and TRBJ1-1; TRBD1 might be the D (6 bases). This CDR3 spans 14 amino acids. CDR1 is MNHEY, CDR2 SMNVEV, per germline (reference sequence). Trimming shortened V by 6 bases and J by 7 bases, and 18 bases separated the two germline ends. The CDR3 DNA sequence: TGTGCCAGCAGACCGACAGGCGCCCCAGATGAAGCTTTCTTT. This encodes CASRPTGAPDEAFF.

This clone came up once. The gene calls are TRBV9 and TRBJ2-2; 12 bases are a match to TRBD2. CDR1 SGDLS and CDR2 YYNGEE come from the germline V gene. CDR3 length: 16 amino acids. After removal of 3 bases from V and 7 bases from J, the junction contained 7 bases not matched to a gene. CDR3 in amino acids: CASSAQGGLAGGELFF. CDR3 sequence (DNA): TGTGCCAGCAGCGCCCAAGGGGGACTAGCGGGCGGGGAGCTGTTTTTT.

This clone has more than one count but fewer than ten. Distinct nucleotide sequences in the sample also encode this CDR3. The chain links TRBV6-5 to TRBJ1-1; D remains ambiguous. The CDR3 contains 14 residues. The germline gives CDR1 MNHEY, CDR2 SVGAGI. The germline V and J ends were trimmed by 2 bases and 1 base, with 8 bases remaining between them. Here the CDR3 DNA reads TGTGCCAGCAGTTACGTGGAGGGGAACACTGAAGCTTTCTTT. Encoded protein: CASSYVEGNTEAFF.

The rearrangement links TRBV6-1 to TRBJ1-4, with no clear D. With 4 bases removed from V and 3 bases from J, the gap between germline ends came to 9 bases. Per germline, CDR1 MNHNS and CDR2 SASEGT. The CDR3 contains 14 residues. DNA of the CDR3: TGTGCCAGCAGTGGATCTAGTTCTAATGAAAAACTGTTTTTT. This translates into CASSGSSSNEKLFF.

This chain connects TRBV5-1 to TRBJ1-1; no firm D call. V was cut by 4 bases and J by 4 bases, with 17 bases left in between. CDR1 is SGHRS and CDR2 is YFSETQ in the germline V gene. The CDR3 runs 15 residues. The CDR3, as DNA: TGCGCCAGCAGCCGGGCGCGGGAAAAAGGCACTGAAGCTTTCTTT. It codes for CASSRAREKGTEAFF.

This clone came up once. V usage is TRBV11-2 and J usage is TRBJ2-5, with 8 bases that match TRBD2. The CDR3 totals 18 residues. CDR1 SGHAT and CDR2 FQNNGV come from the germline V gene. The V segment lost 0 bases and the J segment 4 bases; nucleotides outside the gene matches: 13. In DNA form, the CDR3 reads TGTGCCAGCAGCTTAGAGTTCACTAGCGGATATGGAGTAGAGACCCAGTACTTC. Protein: CASSLEFTSGYGVETQYF.

The J gene is TRBJ2-1, the V gene TRBV10-2, with 13 bases aligning to TRBD2. V gave up 7 bases and J gave up 7 bases; unmatched junction bases: 7. This CDR3 region has 15 residues. Germline values: CDR1 WSHSY, CDR2 SAAADI. The CDR3 sequence: CASTSLAGGRNEQFF. CDR3 in DNA: TGCGCCAGCACCTCACTAGCGGGGGGGCGGAATGAGCAGTTCTTC.

V usage is TRBV6-6 and J usage is TRBJ2-7, with D hard to call. Germline V gives CDR1 MNHNY, CDR2 SVGAGI (reference sequence). The CDR3 contains 13 residues. V gave up 7 bases and J gave up 2 bases, with 12 bases separating them. The chain's CDR3 is CASTHGGTYEQYF. CDR3 coding DNA: TGTGCCAGCACCCACGGTGGAACCTACGAGCAGTACTTC.

This chain links TRBV5-6 with TRBJ2-1; D is possibly TRBD2 (5 bases). Germline CDR1 and CDR2: SGHDT and YYEEEE. This CDR3 spans 15 amino acids. Deletions cut 2 bases from V and 2 bases from J, with 11 bases between. The DNA for the CDR3 is TGTGCCAGCAGCTTCAACGGGATCCCCTACAATGAGCAGTTCTTC. Translation gives CASSFNGIPYNEQFF.

For this clone: This sample also contains other DNA sequences that code for the same CDR3. This chain connects TRBV30 to TRBJ2-1, with a possible D match to TRBD1 (5 bases). V dropped 0 bases and J dropped 4 bases, with 7 bases sitting between them. Germline lookup yields CDR1 GTSNPN and CDR2 SVGIG (reference sequence). The CDR3 consists of 13 residues. The CDR3 is CAWSVGPYNEQFF. The CDR3 nucleotides read TGTGCCTGGAGTGTGGGGCCATACAATGAGCAGTTCTTC.

V is TRBV15 and J is TRBJ2-2; possible D gene TRBD2, 6 bases. The germline V gene has CDR1 LNHNV and CDR2 YYDKDF (reference sequence). V lost 2 bases and J lost 7, with 11 bases in between. The CDR3 is made up of 14 amino acids. The CDR3 loop is CATSRPGEGGELFF. In DNA, the CDR3 is TGTGCCACCAGCAGACCGGGGGAAGGCGGGGAGCTGTTTTTT.

The V and J genes are TRBV2 and TRBJ1-6, with 7 bases matching TRBD1. V trimming: 3 bases; J trimming: 4 bases; junction bases outside the gene matches: 12. CDR1 is SNHLY, CDR2 FYNNEI, per germline. This CDR3 contains 18 residues. CDR3 DNA sequence: TGTGCCAGCAGTGATCCAGTCACAGGGGCAGCTTATAATTCACCCCTCCACTTT. Translated, it gives CASSDPVTGAAYNSPLHF.

The chain employs TRBV9 and TRBJ1-1; D ambiguous. Germline V CDR1 and CDR2: SGDLS, YYNGEE. CDR3 length: 14 amino acids. Trimming left V 6 bases short and J 0 bases short, with 12 bases between. The CDR3, as DNA: TGTGCCAGCACCCCGGGTGCCATGAACACTGAAGCTTTCTTT. This encodes CASTPGAMNTEAFF. Variable domain in full (rest from reference TRBV9 and TRBJ1-1): DSGVTQTPKHLITATGQRVTLRCSPRSGDLSVYWYQQSLDQGLQFLIQYYNGEERAKGNILERFSAQQFPDLHSELNLSSLELGDSALYFCASTPGAMNTEAFFGQGTRLTVV.

The chain joins TRBV27 to TRBJ1-2; 9 nucleotides line up with TRBD1. The J segment lost 6 bases and the V segment lost 0 bases, leaving 2 bases of the junction unmatched. The length of the CDR3 is 14 residues. The germline V gene encodes CDR1 MNHEY and CDR2 SMNVEV (reference sequence). CDR3: CASSLSGTGNGYTF. CDR3 nucleotides: TGTGCCAGCAGTTTATCCGGGACAGGGAATGGCTACACCTTC.